The T cell receptor (beta chain) described here comes from a study of blood T cells in healthy people across ages. Study-level findings and limits: Higher naive T cell percentage went strongly together with higher TCR beta diversity. CMV status of donors was not determined, possibly confounding expanded clonotype changes.

Trimming left V 6 bases short and J 5 bases short, with 17 bases between. Germline V CDR1 and CDR2: DFQATT, SNEGSKA (reference sequence). The CDR3 covers 13 residues. Together with a sample-barcoded 5' primer, a J-beta primer mix was included in a second PCR lasting about 6 to 11 cycles. A 12-random-nucleotide template-switch adaptor tagged each cDNA molecule. Each CDR3 protein gets one entry after TCRdb re-called the 5' RACE reads with MiXCR. In the table there are approximately 810,000 distinct CDR3 sequences, 29% of which are singletons. This clonotype has ten or more counts. The antigen is undetermined.

This chain connects TRBV20-1 to TRBJ2-7, with D possibly being TRBD1 (5 bases). Material: blood. This receptor was taken from a woman aged 80 or over in good health. DNA of the CDR3: TGCAGTGCAGACCGAAAGGGGCCGGACGAGCAGTACTTC. It encodes CSADRKGPDEQYF.